A selection of T cell receptor beta chains follows, all from one sample in a study of CD4 and CD8 cells across lung adenocarcinoma regions. One entry per CDR3 protein, called by TCRdb with MiXCR from the PCR reads. The sample contains 8,400 or so distinct CDR3 sequences, roughly 45% of which appear only once. Sequences were obtained from CD4+ T cells from the margin of a lung tumor. The receptors shown here come from a female donor with lung adenocarcinoma. The CD4 and CD8 labels of this study may be unreliable. Both conserved end residues are part of each CDR3. Fields, in order: D gene, clone size, V gene, J gene, CDR3 DNA, CDR3 protein. A D gene is named only where the DNA matches it firmly. Part of the rows lack a size; the others show once, few, many or a class for expanded clones.

TRBD2,NA,TRBV4-2,TRBJ2-7,TGTGCCAGCAGCCAAGAGCCTAGCGGCTCCTACGAGCAGTACTTC,CASSQEPSGSYEQYF
NA,many,TRBV7-2,TRBJ1-2,TGTGCCAGTTCCCCGGCGACAGGACACTATGGCTACACCTTC,CASSPATGHYGYTF
TRBD2,medium-sized,TRBV6-1,TRBJ2-1,TGTGCCAGCAGTGCGGGGGGGGCGAGATCGCAGTCCCGCTACAATGAGCAGTTCTTC,CASSAGGARSQSRYNEQFF
NA,many,TRBV6-4,TRBJ2-1,TGTGCCAGCAGTCTCGGGAGTTCGAGCAATGAGCAGTTCTTC,CASSLGSSSNEQFF
TRBD2,few,TRBV12-3/TRBV12-4,TRBJ2-5,TGTGCCAGCAGTTACCCGAGCCCGACTAGCGGGAGAGAGACCCAGTACTTC,CASSYPSPTSGRETQYF
NA,few,TRBV6-5,TRBJ2-3,TGTGCCAGCAGTTACTCCCCTGCTTCCCCGCCAGATACGCAGTATTTT,CASSYSPASPPDTQYF
NA,many,TRBV6-1,TRBJ2-1,TGTGCCAGCAGTGAACTCTGGTGGGGAGATGAGCAGTTCTTC,CASSELWWGDEQFF
TRBD2,medium-sized,TRBV5-8,TRBJ2-2,TGTGCCAGCAGCTTGGTCTATACTAGCGGCTCCGGGGAGCTGTTTTTT,CASSLVYTSGSGELFF
NA,NA,TRBV30,TRBJ2-1,TGTGCCTGGAGGGTCGGGGTAATTAGCGGCTCCTCCTACAATGAGCAGTTCTTC,CAWRVGVISGSSYNEQFF
TRBD1,medium-sized,TRBV6-1,TRBJ2-6,TGTGCCAGCAGGCCGGGACAGGGCCGGTCTGGGGCCAACGTCCTGACTTTC,CASRPGQGRSGANVLTF
TRBD2,NA,TRBV6-1,TRBJ2-1,TGTGCCAGCAGAAAGTATTTCGGGGGGGGGGACAATGAGCAGTTCTTC,CASRKYFGGGDNEQFF
NA,NA,TRBV6-1,TRBJ2-3,TGTGCCAGCAGTGAATCAGCTACCCACCTGGATACGCAGTATTTT,CASSESATHLDTQYF
NA,few,TRBV7-2,TRBJ2-7,TGTGCCAGCAGCTTAGAACAGGGCTACGAGCAGTACTTC,CASSLEQGYEQYF
TRBD1,once,TRBV6-1,TRBJ2-7,TGTGCCAGCAGTGCCTCTGGGGAGCTAGGGGGCCGGGCCCAAGATACGCAGTACTTC,CASSASGELGGRAQDTQYF